This TCR beta chain was found in a study of T cell therapy after organ transplantation. TCRdb's table, derived via immunoSEQ multiplex PCR, lists solely in-frame clones and lacks some. The repertoire holds approximately 6,400 clones, with just under 75% as singletons. This clone is labeled as medium-sized. The antigen remains undetermined. This CDR3 is built from 14 residues. In germline, CDR1 is MDHEN, CDR2 SYDVKM. Trimming removed 3 bases from V and 0 bases from J, with 8 bases in between. As to time point: 4-8 weeks after completion of therapy. The receptor comes from a human patient who had received a solid organ transplant and had CMV disease. A share of the T cells may be of graft donor origin. This chain links TRBV28 with TRBJ2-5; D gene unclear. The sample in question was CD8+ T cells from blood, obtained after autologous CMV-specific T cell therapy. CDR3 sequence reads: CASSFGQNQETQYF. CDR3 nucleotides: TGTGCCAGCAGTTTTGGTCAGAACCAAGAGACCCAGTACTTC.